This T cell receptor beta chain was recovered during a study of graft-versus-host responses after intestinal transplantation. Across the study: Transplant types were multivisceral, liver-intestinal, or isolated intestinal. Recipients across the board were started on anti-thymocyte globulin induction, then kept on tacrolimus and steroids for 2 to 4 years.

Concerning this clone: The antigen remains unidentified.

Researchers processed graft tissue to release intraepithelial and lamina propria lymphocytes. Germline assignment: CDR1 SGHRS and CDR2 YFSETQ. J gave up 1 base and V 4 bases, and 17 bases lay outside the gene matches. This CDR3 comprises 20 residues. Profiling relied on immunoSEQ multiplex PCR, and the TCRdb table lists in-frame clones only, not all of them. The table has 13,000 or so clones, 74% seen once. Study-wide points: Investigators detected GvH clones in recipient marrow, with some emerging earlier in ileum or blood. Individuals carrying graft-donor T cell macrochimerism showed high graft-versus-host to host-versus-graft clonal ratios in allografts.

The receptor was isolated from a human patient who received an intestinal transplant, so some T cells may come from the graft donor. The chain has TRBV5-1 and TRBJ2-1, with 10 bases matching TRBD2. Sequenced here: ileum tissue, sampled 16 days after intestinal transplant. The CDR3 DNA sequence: TGCGCCAGCAGCCCGCGCAGCGGGAGGGCTTCGAAAGGTTCCTACAATGAGCAGTTCTTC. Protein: CASSPRSGRASKGSYNEQFF.